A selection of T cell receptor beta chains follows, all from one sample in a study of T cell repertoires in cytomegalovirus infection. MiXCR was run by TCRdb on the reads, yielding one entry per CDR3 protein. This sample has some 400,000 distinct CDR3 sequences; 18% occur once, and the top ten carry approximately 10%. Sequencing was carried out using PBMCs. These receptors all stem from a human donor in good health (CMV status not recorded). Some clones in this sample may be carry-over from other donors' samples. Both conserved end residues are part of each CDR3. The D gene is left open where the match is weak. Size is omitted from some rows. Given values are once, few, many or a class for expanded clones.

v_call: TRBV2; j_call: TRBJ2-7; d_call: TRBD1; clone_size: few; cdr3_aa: CASGRDRVSYEQYF; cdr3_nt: TGTGCCAGCGGCCGGGACAGGGTATCCTACGAGCAGTACTTC
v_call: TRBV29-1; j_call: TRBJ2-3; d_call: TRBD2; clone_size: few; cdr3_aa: CSVEAGGPHTDTQYF; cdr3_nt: TGCAGCGTTGAAGCGGGGGGGCCTCACACAGATACGCAGTATTTT
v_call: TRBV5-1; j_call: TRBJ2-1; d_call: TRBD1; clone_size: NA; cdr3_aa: CASSLGGQHNEQFF; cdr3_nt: TGCGCCAGCAGCTTGGGGGGACAGCACAATGAGCAGTTCTTC
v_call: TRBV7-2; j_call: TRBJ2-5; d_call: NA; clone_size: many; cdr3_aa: CASGHREGETQYF; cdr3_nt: TGTGCCAGCGGGCACAGGGAAGGGGAGACCCAGTACTTC
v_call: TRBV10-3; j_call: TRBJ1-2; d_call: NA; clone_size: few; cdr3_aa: CAISAVGIPGYTF; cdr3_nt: TGTGCCATCAGTGCAGTGGGCATCCCTGGCTACACCTTC
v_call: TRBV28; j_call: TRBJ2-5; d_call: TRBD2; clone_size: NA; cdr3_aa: CASSSSGGYQETQYF; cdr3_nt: TGTGCCAGCAGTTCTAGCGGGGGCTACCAAGAGACCCAGTACTTC
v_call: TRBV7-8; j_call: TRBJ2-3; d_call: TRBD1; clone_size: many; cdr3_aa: CASSLGLTGLSTDTQYF; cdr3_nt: TGTGCCAGCAGCTTAGGTTTGACAGGGCTTAGCACAGATACGCAGTATTTT
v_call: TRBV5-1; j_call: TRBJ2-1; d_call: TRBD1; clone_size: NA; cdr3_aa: CASSPNLGQGFYNEQFF; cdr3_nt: TGCGCCAGCAGCCCCAACCTGGGACAGGGGTTCTACAATGAGCAGTTCTTC
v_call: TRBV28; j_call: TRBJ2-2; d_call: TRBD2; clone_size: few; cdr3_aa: CASGASGNTGELFF; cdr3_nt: TGTGCGTCCGGGGCTAGCGGGAACACCGGGGAGCTGTTTTTT
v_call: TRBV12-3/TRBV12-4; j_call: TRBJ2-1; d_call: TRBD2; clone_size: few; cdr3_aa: CASSEAGGRSSYNEQFF; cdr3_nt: TGTGCCAGCAGTGAGGCGGGGGGCCGTAGCTCCTACAATGAGCAGTTCTTC
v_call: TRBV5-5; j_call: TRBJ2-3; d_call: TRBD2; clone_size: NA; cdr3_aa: CASSLALAGGSASTDTQYF; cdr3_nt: TGTGCCAGCAGCTTGGCGCTAGCGGGAGGGTCCGCTAGCACAGATACGCAGTATTTT
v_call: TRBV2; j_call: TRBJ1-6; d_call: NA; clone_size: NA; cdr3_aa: CASSDRRSSYNSPLHF; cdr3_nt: TGTGCCAGCAGTGATAGGAGGAGCTCCTATAATTCACCCCTCCACTTT
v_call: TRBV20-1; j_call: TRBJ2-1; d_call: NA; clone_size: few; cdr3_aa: CSARSGRATTYNEQFF; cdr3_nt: TGCAGTGCTCGTAGTGGTCGGGCGACTACCTACAATGAGCAGTTCTTC
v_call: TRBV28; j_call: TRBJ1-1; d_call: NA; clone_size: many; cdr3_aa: CASSPHSDSEAFF; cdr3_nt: TGTGCCAGCAGTCCTCATTCAGACAGTGAAGCTTTCTTT
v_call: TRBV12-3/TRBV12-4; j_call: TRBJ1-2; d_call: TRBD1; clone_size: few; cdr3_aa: CASTPQQGFIYGYTF; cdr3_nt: TGTGCCAGCACCCCGCAACAGGGGTTCATCTATGGCTACACCTTC
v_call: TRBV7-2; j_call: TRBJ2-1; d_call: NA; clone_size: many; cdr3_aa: CASSPTGLNEQFF; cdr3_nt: TGTGCCAGCAGCCCTACAGGGTTGAATGAGCAGTTCTTC
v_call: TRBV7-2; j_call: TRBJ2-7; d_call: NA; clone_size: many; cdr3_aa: CASSLAVQLLGEQYF; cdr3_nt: TGTGCCAGCAGCTTAGCGGTCCAGCTTTTGGGCGAGCAGTACTTC
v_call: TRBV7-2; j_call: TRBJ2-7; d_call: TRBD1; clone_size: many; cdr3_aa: CASTRDRGPYEQYF; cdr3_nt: TGTGCCAGCACCAGGGACAGGGGCCCCTACGAGCAGTACTTC
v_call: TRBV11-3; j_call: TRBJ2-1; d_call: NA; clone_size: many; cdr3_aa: CASSLGQGTNEQFF; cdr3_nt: TGTGCCAGCAGCTTAGGTCAGGGTACGAATGAGCAGTTCTTC
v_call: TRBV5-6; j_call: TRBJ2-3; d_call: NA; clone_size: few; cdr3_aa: CASRARTPDTQYF; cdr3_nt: TGTGCCAGCCGGGCCCGTACCCCAGATACGCAGTATTTT
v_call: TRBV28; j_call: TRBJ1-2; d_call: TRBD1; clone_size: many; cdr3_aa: CASSSTGGPNYGYTF; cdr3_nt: TGTGCCAGCAGCTCAACAGGGGGACCTAACTATGGCTACACCTTC
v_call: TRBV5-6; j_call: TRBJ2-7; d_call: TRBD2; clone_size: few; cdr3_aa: CASSLRLAGNYEQYF; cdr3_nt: TGTGCCAGCAGCCTACGACTAGCGGGGAACTACGAGCAGTACTTC
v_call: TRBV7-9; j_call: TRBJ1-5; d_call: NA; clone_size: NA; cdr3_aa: CASSPGGARQPQHF; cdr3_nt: TGTGCCAGCAGCCCCGGGGGGGCTAGACAGCCCCAGCATTTT
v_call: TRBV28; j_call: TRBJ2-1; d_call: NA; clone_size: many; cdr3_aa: CASSWRSGGDEQFF; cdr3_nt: TGTGCCAGCAGTTGGCGGAGCGGAGGCGATGAGCAGTTCTTC
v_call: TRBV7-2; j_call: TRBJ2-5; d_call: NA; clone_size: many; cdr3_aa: CASSPAGTPQETQYF; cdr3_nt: TGTGCCAGCAGCCCAGCCGGGACTCCGCAAGAGACCCAGTACTTC
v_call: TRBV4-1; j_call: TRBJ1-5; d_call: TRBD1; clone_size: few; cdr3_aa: CASSPLPGTGESYSNQPQHF; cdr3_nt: TGCGCCAGCAGCCCACTTCCCGGGACAGGGGAATCCTATAGCAATCAGCCCCAGCATTTT
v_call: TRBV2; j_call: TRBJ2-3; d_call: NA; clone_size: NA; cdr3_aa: CASSRLGGADTQYF; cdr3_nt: TGTGCCAGCAGCAGACTAGGCGGCGCAGATACGCAGTATTTT
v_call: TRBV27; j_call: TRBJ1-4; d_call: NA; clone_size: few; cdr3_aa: CASRPFAGGEKLFF; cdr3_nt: TGTGCCAGCAGACCTTTTGCGGGGGGTGAAAAACTGTTTTTT
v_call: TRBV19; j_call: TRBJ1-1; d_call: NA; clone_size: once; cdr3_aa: CASSIGRGLAEAFF; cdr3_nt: TGTGCCAGTAGTATTGGCAGGGGCTTGGCTGAAGCTTTCTTT
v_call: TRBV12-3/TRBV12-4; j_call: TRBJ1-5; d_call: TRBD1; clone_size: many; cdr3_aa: CASSLSRDRGEQPQHF; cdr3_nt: TGTGCCAGCAGTTTGTCCCGGGACAGGGGGGAGCAGCCCCAGCATTTT
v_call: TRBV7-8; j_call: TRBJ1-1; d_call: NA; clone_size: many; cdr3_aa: CASSLVAGRAQEAFF; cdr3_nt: TGTGCCAGCAGCTTAGTAGCGGGCAGAGCCCAGGAAGCTTTCTTT
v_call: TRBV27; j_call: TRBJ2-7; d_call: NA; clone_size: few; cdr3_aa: CASSLSSRRVTGDEQYF; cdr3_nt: TGTGCCAGCAGTTTATCGAGCAGGAGGGTTACGGGCGACGAGCAGTACTTC
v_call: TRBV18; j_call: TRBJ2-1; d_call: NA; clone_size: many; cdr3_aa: CASSPPPEGNEQFF; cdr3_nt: TGTGCCAGCTCACCACCGCCAGAGGGCAATGAGCAGTTCTTC
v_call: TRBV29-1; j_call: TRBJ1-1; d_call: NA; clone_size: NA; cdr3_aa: CSVSRGNTEAFF; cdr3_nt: TGCAGCGTTTCGCGGGGGAACACTGAAGCTTTCTTT
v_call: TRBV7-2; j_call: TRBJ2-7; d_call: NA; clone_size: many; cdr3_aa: CASSLVLNYEQYF; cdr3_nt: TGTGCCAGCAGCTTAGTCCTGAATTACGAGCAGTACTTC
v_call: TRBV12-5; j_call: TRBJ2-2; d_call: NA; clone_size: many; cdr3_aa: CASGQTPGELFF; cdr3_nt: TGTGCTAGTGGTCAGACACCGGGGGAGCTGTTTTTT
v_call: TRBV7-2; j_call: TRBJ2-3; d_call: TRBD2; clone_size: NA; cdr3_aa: CASSLTQVAGGADTQYF; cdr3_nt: TGTGCCAGCAGCTTAACCCAGGTTGCGGGGGGCGCAGATACGCAGTATTTT
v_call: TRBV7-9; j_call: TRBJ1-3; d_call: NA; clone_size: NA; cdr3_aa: CASSLVSPPSGNTIYF; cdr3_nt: TGTGCCAGCAGCTTAGTTTCCCCACCGTCGGGAAACACCATATATTTT
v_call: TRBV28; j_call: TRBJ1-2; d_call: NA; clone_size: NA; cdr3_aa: CASRIGGLYGYTF; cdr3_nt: TGTGCCAGCCGGATAGGGGGGTTGTATGGCTACACCTTC
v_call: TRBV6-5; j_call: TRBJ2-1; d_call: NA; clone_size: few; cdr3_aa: CASSPKGQVSYNEQFF; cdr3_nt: TGTGCCAGCAGCCCGAAGGGCCAGGTCTCCTACAATGAGCAGTTCTTC
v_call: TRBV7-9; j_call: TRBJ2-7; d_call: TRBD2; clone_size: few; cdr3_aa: CASSLTSGGLEQYF; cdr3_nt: TGTGCCAGCAGCTTGACTAGCGGGGGCCTAGAGCAGTACTTC
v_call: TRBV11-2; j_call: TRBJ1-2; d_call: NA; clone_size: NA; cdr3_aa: CASSPTATGYGYTF; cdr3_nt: TGTGCCAGCAGCCCGACGGCGACAGGCTATGGCTACACCTTC
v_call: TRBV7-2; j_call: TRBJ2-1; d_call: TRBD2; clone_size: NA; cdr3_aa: CASSLASGSYKEQFF; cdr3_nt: TGTGCCAGCAGCTTGGCTAGCGGGAGCTACAAGGAGCAGTTCTTT
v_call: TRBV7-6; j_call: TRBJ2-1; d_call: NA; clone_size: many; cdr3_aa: CASSLKRRTSYNEQFF; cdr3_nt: TGTGCCAGCAGCTTAAAGCGGCGGACGTCCTACAATGAGCAGTTCTTC
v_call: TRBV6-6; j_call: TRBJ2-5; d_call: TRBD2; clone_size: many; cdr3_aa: CASSYSIGLADQETQYF; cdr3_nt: TGTGCCAGCAGTTACTCGATAGGCCTAGCGGACCAAGAGACCCAGTACTTC
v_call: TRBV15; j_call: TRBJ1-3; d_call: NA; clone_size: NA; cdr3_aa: CATSRDRRGRNTIYF; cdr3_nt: TGTGCCACCAGCAGAGATCGCCGCGGTAGAAACACCATATATTTT
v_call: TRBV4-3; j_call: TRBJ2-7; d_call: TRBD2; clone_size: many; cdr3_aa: CASSQESSGTYEQYF; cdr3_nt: TGCGCCAGCAGCCAAGAATCTAGCGGGACCTACGAGCAGTACTTC
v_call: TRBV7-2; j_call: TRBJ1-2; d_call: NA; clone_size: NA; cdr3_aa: CASSRQPSNYGYTF; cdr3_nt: TGTGCCAGCAGTAGACAGCCCTCTAACTATGGCTACACCTTC
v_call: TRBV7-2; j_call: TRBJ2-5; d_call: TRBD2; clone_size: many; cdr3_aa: CASSPQAGQETQYF; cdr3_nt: TGTGCCAGCAGCCCCCAAGCGGGGCAAGAGACCCAGTACTTC
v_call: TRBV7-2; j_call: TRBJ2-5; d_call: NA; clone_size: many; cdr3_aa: CASSLAGPSETQYF; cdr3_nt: TGTGCCAGCAGCTTAGCGGGACCCTCAGAGACCCAGTACTTC